This T cell receptor beta chain was identified in a study of cytomegalovirus exposure and HLA in healthy donors. The germline V gene has CDR1 SGHNT and CDR2 YENEEA. Trimming removed 4 bases at V and 2 bases at J, with 10 bases between. This CDR3 has 14 amino acids. Whole-study results and caveats: According to a later analysis, donors in an Asian-associated ancestry cluster reportedly had fewer N-insertions than the approximately 720-donor mean. Analyses of presence/absence relied on an assumption of roughly uniform sequencing depth across donors.

Amplification used 60 Vbeta primers and 13 Jbeta primers. Using immunoSEQ multiplex PCR, the repertoire was profiled, and TCRdb retains in-frame clones only, with some absent. Of over 150,000 clones listed, over 70% are singletons. A word on this clone: The antigen is unknown.

The receptor comes from a woman aged 18-29 years in good health and CMV-seronegative. What was sequenced was PBMCs. The chain is built from TRBV11-3 and TRBJ2-3, with D possibly matching TRBD2 (6 bases). CDR3 sequence: CASSSGTLTDTQYF. The DNA for the CDR3 is TGTGCCAGCAGCTCCGGGACTCTCACAGATACGCAGTATTTT. Full variable domain (rest looked up from reference TRBV11-3 and TRBJ2-3): EAGVVQSPRYKIIEKKQPVAFWCNPISGHNTLYWYLQNLGQGPELLIRYENEEAVDDSQLPKDRFSAERLKGVDSTLKIQPAELGDSAVYLCASSSGTLTDTQYFGPGTRLTVL.